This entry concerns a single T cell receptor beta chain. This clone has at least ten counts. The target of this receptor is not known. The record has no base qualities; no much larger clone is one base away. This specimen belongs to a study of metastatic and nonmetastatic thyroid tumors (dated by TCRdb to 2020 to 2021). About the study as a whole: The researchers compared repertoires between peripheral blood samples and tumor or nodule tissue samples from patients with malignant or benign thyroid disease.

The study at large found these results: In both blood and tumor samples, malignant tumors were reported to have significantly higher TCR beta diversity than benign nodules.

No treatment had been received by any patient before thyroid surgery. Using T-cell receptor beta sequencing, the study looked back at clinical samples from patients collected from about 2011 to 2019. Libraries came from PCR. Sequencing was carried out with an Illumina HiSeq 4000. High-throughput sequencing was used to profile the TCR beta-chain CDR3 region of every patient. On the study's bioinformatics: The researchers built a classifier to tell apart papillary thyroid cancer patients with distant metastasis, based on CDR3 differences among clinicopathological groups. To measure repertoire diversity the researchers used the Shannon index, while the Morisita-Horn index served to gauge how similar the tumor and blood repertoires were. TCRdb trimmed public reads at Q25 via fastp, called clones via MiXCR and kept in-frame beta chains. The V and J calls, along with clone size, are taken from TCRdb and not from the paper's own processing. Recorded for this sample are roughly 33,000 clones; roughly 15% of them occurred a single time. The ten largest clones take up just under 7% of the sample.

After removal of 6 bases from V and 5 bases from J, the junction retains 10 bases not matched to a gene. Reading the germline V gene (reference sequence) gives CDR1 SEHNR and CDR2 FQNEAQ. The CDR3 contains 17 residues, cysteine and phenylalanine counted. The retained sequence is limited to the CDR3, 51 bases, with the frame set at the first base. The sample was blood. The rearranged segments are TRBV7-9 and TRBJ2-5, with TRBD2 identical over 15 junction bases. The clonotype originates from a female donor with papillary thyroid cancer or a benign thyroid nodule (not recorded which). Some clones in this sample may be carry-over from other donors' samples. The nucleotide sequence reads TGTGCCAGCAGTAGACCGGGACTAGCGGGAGGACGGGAGACCCAGTACTTC. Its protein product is CASSRPGLAGGRETQYF.